The 6 T cell receptor beta chains reported below all come from one sample, sequenced in a study of blood T cells in healthy people across ages. The second PCR ran about 6 to 11 cycles with a sample-barcoded 5' primer and J-beta primers. One entry per CDR3 protein, called by TCRdb with MiXCR from the 5' RACE reads. The top ten clones hold approximately 7.7% of a sample with about 1.7 million distinct CDR3 sequences, roughly 27% of them seen once. The material sequenced was blood. The origin of the receptors is a woman in her 30s in good health.

In its sample, this clonotype was seen many times. The rearrangement joins TRBV12-3 or TRBV12-4 to TRBJ2-1, with 8 bases fitting TRBD2. The CDR3 has 14 residues. V shed 8 bases, J shed 7 bases, and the junction held 10 bases outside the gene matches. The CDR3 spells CASGVGRAENEQFF. CDR3 bases: TGTGCCAGCGGAGTCGGGAGGGCCGAAAATGAGCAGTTCTTC.

This clonotype appeared a few times. The gene calls are TRBV29-1 and TRBJ2-3, with D unresolved. Trimming removed 1 base at V and 5 bases at J, with 7 bases between. Germline assignment: CDR1 SQVTM and CDR2 ANQGSEA. This CDR3 has 12 residues. CDR3 bases: TGCAGCGTTGAAGTGGATGTAGATACGCAGTATTTT. It yields the protein CSVEVDVDTQYF.

This chain links TRBV18 with TRBJ2-3, with a possible D match to TRBD1 (5 bases). This CDR3 is 17 amino acids long. The ends were cut back, 3 bases at V and 3 bases at J, with 19 bases in the middle. Germline CDR1 is KGHSH and CDR2 is LQKENI. CDR3 nucleotides: TGTGCCAGCTCACCGCGACAGCTCCAGGGTGGGACAGATACGCAGTATTTT. It translates to CASSPRQLQGGTDTQYF.

A remark on this clonotype: At one end the junction does not follow the germline gene, possibly because of a read error. The chain combines TRBV5-1 with TRBJ2-4; 11 bases agree with TRBD1. With the DNA end fitting TRBJ2-7 better, the J assignment may be wrong. The CDR3 has 14 residues. The germline V gene has CDR1 SGHRS and CDR2 YFSETQ. The CDR3 sequence is CVSSMGQGGNEQYF. The CDR3 coding sequence is TGCGTCAGCAGCATGGGACAGGGGGGGAACGAGCAGTACTTC.

Only a few counts were recorded for this clonotype. A much bigger clone sits one base away, suggesting this may be a read error. The V gene is TRBV13, the J gene TRBJ2-1; possibly TRBD1 or TRBD2 for D (5 bases each). The end of the DNA is better explained by TRBJ2-7, so the J call may be wrong. This CDR3 is 14 amino acids long. Germline CDR1 is PRHDT and CDR2 is FYEKMQ (reference sequence). The CDR3 sequence is CASSLGGAYNEQYF. In DNA, the CDR3 is TGTGCCAGCAGCTTAGGCGGGGCTTACAATGAGCAGTACTTC.

This clonotype was detected ten times or more. The gene calls are TRBV29-1 and TRBJ2-7; D gene unclear. The CDR3 runs 11 residues. V lost 4 bases to trimming and J lost 5 bases, with 9 bases between them. Germline V gene lookup returns CDR1 SQVTM and CDR2 ANQGSEA. The CDR3 spells CSVAPGHEQYF. CDR3 nucleotides: TGCAGCGTTGCCCCGGGCCACGAGCAGTACTTC.